This TCR beta chain was identified in a study of a mutant IDH1 vaccine in newly diagnosed glioma. Germline lookup yields CDR1 SEHNR and CDR2 FQNEAQ (reference sequence). V was trimmed by 3 bases and J by 4 bases, leaving 12 bases between them. The CDR3 is made up of 14 amino acids. Time point indicated: week 35, safety follow-up. Each vaccine dose was 300 ug of mutant IDH1 20-mer peptide, with topical imiquimod. Notes on this clone: Its specificity is not known.

Clones were sequenced by immunoSEQ multiplex PCR, and TCRdb holds only the in-frame ones, with some missing. The profile covers under 40,000 clones, with roughly 75% appearing a single time and over 9% taken by the ten largest. The receptor was isolated from a woman aged 35 to 49 with glioma. The source material was PBMCs, sampled from a glioma patient whose treatment included an IDH1 peptide vaccine. The chain is built from TRBV7-9 and TRBJ1-2; possible D gene TRBD1, 6 bases. CDR3 protein: CASSFAGEGYGYTF. The CDR3 DNA sequence: TGTGCCAGCAGCTTCGCAGGGGAGGGCTATGGCTACACCTTC.